These 3 T cell receptor beta chains came from one sample sequenced in a study of blood T cell repertoires in COVID-19. This table comes from immunoSEQ multiplex PCR, and its TCRdb copy is limited to in-frame clones, with some not included. Here the sample spans about 67,000 clones, 75% to 90% being singletons. The sample taken for sequencing was peripheral blood. Every receptor here comes from a middle-aged man with active COVID-19.

The V gene is TRBV2, the J gene TRBJ1-1, with D perhaps TRBD1 (5 bases). V shed 6 bases and J shed 7 bases, with 18 bases lying between them. The CDR3 runs 14 residues. Germline V gene sequence: CDR1 SNHLY, CDR2 FYNNEI. The CDR3 region is CASRPGTLGGEAFF. In DNA form, the CDR3 reads TGTGCCAGCAGGCCAGGGACGTTGGGGGGTGAAGCTTTCTTT.

The chain uses TRBV23-1 and TRBJ2-7, with 8 positions matching TRBD1. TRBV23-1 is an ORF for which the function is uncertain. There are 20 residues in the CDR3. The J segment lost 0 bases and the V segment lost 4 bases, leaving 20 bases of the junction unmatched. CDR3 sequence (DNA): TGCGCCAGCAGTCGTGGGGGGAACACTTCAGGGGGCGGAAGCTCCTACGAGCAGTACTTC. Residues: CASSRGGNTSGGGSSYEQYF.

The V gene is TRBV6-5, the J gene TRBJ1-1; 9 nucleotides agree with TRBD1. Trimming took 2 bases from V and 3 from J; bases not matched to a gene: 7. CDR1 MNHEY and CDR2 SVGAGI come from the germline V gene. The CDR3 totals 16 residues. The CDR3 protein is CASSYEGTGMDTEAFF. The DNA for the CDR3 is TGTGCCAGCAGTTACGAGGGGACAGGGATGGACACTGAAGCTTTCTTT.